The rows below give T cell receptor beta chains drawn from one sample of a study of blood T cell repertoires in COVID-19. Generated by immunoSEQ multiplex PCR, the TCRdb table keeps only in-frame clones and is missing some. The table shows about 64,000 clones, with approximately 80% occurring only once. What was sequenced was peripheral blood. The source is a man between 60 and 75 years old with COVID-19, enrolled during active disease. Both conserved end residues are part of each CDR3. A D gene is named only where the DNA matches it firmly. The size entry is marked missing in some rows and otherwise reads once, few, many or a size class.

D gene | J gene | clone size | V gene | CDR3 protein | CDR3 DNA
TRBD1 | TRBJ1-2 | few | TRBV24-1 | CATSDDRVGYGYTF | TGTGCCACCAGTGATGACAGGGTGGGGTATGGCTACACCTTC
NA | TRBJ1-2 | NA | TRBV6-5 | CASSYSFLENGYTF | TGTGCCAGCAGTTACAGTTTCTTGGAGAATGGCTACACCTTC
TRBD2 | TRBJ2-1 | NA | TRBV2 | CASSPLAAGYNEQFF | TGTGCCAGCAGTCCACTAGCGGCGGGCTACAATGAGCAGTTCTTC
TRBD1 | TRBJ2-2 | many | TRBV7-2 | CASSAHLLYGQGYPGELFF | TGTGCCAGCAGCGCCCACCTCCTTTACGGACAGGGTTATCCCGGGGAGCTGTTTTTT
NA | TRBJ1-4 | NA | TRBV2 | CASSDGRVEKLFF | TGTGCCAGCAGTGACGGCAGGGTTGAAAAACTGTTTTTT
NA | TRBJ2-5 | NA | TRBV14 | CASSPTGWKTQYF | TGTGCCAGCAGCCCGACAGGTTGGAAGACCCAGTACTTC
NA | TRBJ2-2 | NA | TRBV13 | CASSLGLGARNTGELFF | TGTGCCAGCAGCTTAGGCCTGGGCGCCAGAAACACCGGGGAGCTGTTTTTT
NA | TRBJ1-3 | few | TRBV4-2 | CASSPDGDTGNTIYF | TGTGCCAGCAGCCCTGACGGGGATACTGGAAACACCATATATTTT
TRBD2 | TRBJ2-1 | once | TRBV4-1 | CASSQEEAGGAYNEQFF | TGCGCCAGCAGCCAAGAGGAAGCGGGGGGGGCCTACAATGAGCAGTTCTTC
TRBD1 | TRBJ2-7 | NA | TRBV11-2 | CASSLSTGDQYEQYF | TGTGCCAGCAGTCTTTCGACAGGGGATCAATACGAGCAGTACTTC
NA | TRBJ1-2 | NA | TRBV3-1/TRBV3-2 | CASSKGGLNYGYTF | TGTGCCAGCAGCAAAGGAGGGCTTAACTATGGCTACACCTTC
NA | TRBJ2-7 | NA | TRBV2 | CASRYAGEQYF | TGTGCCAGCAGGTACGCAGGCGAGCAGTACTTC
NA | TRBJ2-3 | NA | TRBV6-5 | CASSYMPGMATDTQYF | TGTGCCAGCAGTTACATGCCAGGGATGGCCACAGATACGCAGTATTTT
NA | TRBJ2-4 | NA | TRBV3-1/TRBV3-2 | CASSQDEVEAAKNIQYF | TGTGCCAGCAGCCAAGATGAGGTCGAGGCAGCCAAAAACATTCAGTACTTC
NA | TRBJ1-2 | once | TRBV28 | CASSLSGSKGYTF | TGTGCCAGCAGTTTATCCGGGTCGAAAGGCTACACCTTC
TRBD1 | TRBJ1-2 | NA | TRBV5-4 | CASSFLGSTGEGYTF | TGTGCCAGCAGCTTTTTGGGGTCGACAGGGGAGGGCTACACCTTC
TRBD1 | TRBJ2-1 | NA | TRBV29-1 | CSVLDRGNEQFF | TGCAGCGTCCTGGACAGGGGCAATGAGCAGTTCTTC
NA | TRBJ1-1 | NA | TRBV24-1 | CATSDMKGATEAFF | TGTGCCACCAGTGATATGAAGGGAGCCACTGAAGCTTTCTTT
NA | TRBJ2-7 | NA | TRBV21-1 | CASSPGGDSYEQYF | TGTGCCAGCAGTCCCGGCGGGGACTCCTACGAGCAGTACTTC
TRBD1 | TRBJ1-6 | NA | TRBV30 | CAWSADRLRSLSYNSPLHF | TGTGCCTGGAGTGCGGACAGGCTTAGATCCCTCTCCTATAATTCACCCCTCCACTTT
TRBD1 | TRBJ1-2 | NA | TRBV7-3 | CASSRDRSYGYTF | TGTGCCAGCAGCCGGGACAGGAGCTATGGCTACACCTTC
NA | TRBJ1-2 | NA | TRBV19 | CASRRQNYGYTF | TGTGCCAGTAGGCGACAGAACTATGGCTACACCTTC
TRBD1 | TRBJ1-1 | NA | TRBV2 | CASSPVTGDQAFF | TGTGCCAGCAGCCCCGTGACAGGGGATCAAGCTTTCTTT
NA | TRBJ1-2 | once | TRBV4-1 | CASSQEPGSGYTF | TGCGCCAGCAGCCAAGAGCCAGGGTCTGGCTACACCTTC
NA | TRBJ2-7 | NA | TRBV2 | CASVETGYEQYF | TGTGCCAGCGTTGAGACAGGCTACGAGCAGTACTTC
TRBD1 | TRBJ2-3 | NA | TRBV5-1 | CASSLSGTGVTTDTQYF | TGCGCCAGCAGCCTCTCCGGGACAGGGGTGACCACAGATACGCAGTATTTT
NA | TRBJ1-6 | once | TRBV15 | CATSSWWAGANSPLHF | TGTGCCACCAGCAGTTGGTGGGCAGGGGCTAATTCACCCCTCCACTTT
NA | TRBJ1-5 | NA | TRBV6-5 | CASQGQNNQPQHF | TGTGCCAGCCAGGGTCAGAACAATCAGCCCCAGCATTTT
NA | TRBJ2-2 | NA | TRBV3-1/TRBV3-2 | CASSQYRGGGELFF | TGTGCCAGCAGCCAATACAGGGGAGGCGGGGAGCTGTTTTTT
NA | TRBJ1-2 | NA | TRBV4-1 | CASSQDRQDFYGYTF | TGCGCCAGCAGCCAAGATCGGCAGGACTTCTATGGCTACACCTTC
TRBD1 | TRBJ2-2 | NA | TRBV19 | CASRAADLDRGTGELFF | TGTGCCAGTAGGGCCGCCGATTTGGACAGGGGCACCGGGGAGCTGTTTTTT
NA | TRBJ2-1 | NA | TRBV11-2 | CASSPPSVRDRGQFF | TGTGCCAGCAGCCCCCCAAGCGTGCGCGACCGGGGGCAGTTCTTC
NA | TRBJ2-3 | NA | TRBV29-1 | CSPPGAGCLYF | TGCAGCCCCCCCGGAGCGGGTTGCTTGTATTTT
NA | TRBJ2-1 | few | TRBV6-2/TRBV6-3 | CASSYVWGASSYNEQFF | TGTGCCAGCAGTTACGTCTGGGGCGCGAGCTCCTACAATGAGCAGTTCTTC
TRBD1 | TRBJ1-3 | NA | TRBV6-5 | CASRGQGVTIYF | TGTGCCAGCAGGGGACAGGGAGTCACCATATATTTT
TRBD2 | TRBJ2-3 | NA | TRBV11-2 | CASSSSGRTGDTQYF | TGTGCCAGCAGCTCGAGCGGGAGGACGGGGGATACGCAGTATTTT
TRBD1 | TRBJ1-4 | NA | TRBV10-3 | CAIRDRGDEKLFF | TGTGCCATCAGGGACAGGGGGGATGAAAAACTGTTTTTT